These 29 T cell receptor beta chains were sequenced from one sample in a study of blood T cell repertoires in COVID-19. TCRdb's table, derived via immunoSEQ multiplex PCR, lists solely in-frame clones and lacks some. The data contain approximately 210,000 clones, about 89% of them seen just once; the ten biggest clones take up approximately 8.1%. The specimen was PBMCs or T cells enriched from blood (not recorded which). The receptor source for this set is a woman aged 18 to 35 who had recovered from COVID-19.

This chain uses TRBV30 with TRBJ1-3; 9 nucleotides agree with TRBD1. The CDR3 loop spans 15 amino acids. Germline assignment: CDR1 GTSNPN and CDR2 SVGIG (reference sequence). V gave up 5 bases and J gave up 2 bases; unmatched junction bases: 7. CDR3 in amino acids: CAWGVRTGAGNTIYF. The CDR3 nucleotides are TGTGCCTGGGGGGTCAGGACAGGGGCTGGAAACACCATATATTTT.

This chain's CDR3 is CASRSRGVNTEAFF. The CDR3 DNA follows: TGTGCCAGTAGGTCGCGCGGGGTGAACACTGAAGCTTTCTTT. This chain links TRBV19 with TRBJ1-1; no definite D call. The length of the CDR3 is 14 residues. Germline V gives CDR1 LNHDA, CDR2 SQIVND (reference sequence). Trimming took 6 bases from V and 0 from J, leaving 11 bases between them.

The rearrangement links TRBV6-5 to TRBJ1-1; TRBD1 might be the D (6 bases). This CDR3 spans 13 amino acids. Trimming took 5 bases from V and 3 from J, leaving 10 bases between them. Per the germline V gene, CDR1 is MNHEY and CDR2 is SVGAGI. CDR3: CASSRQVDTEAFF. The CDR3, as DNA: TGTGCCAGCAGTAGACAGGTCGACACTGAAGCTTTCTTT.

This rearrangement joins TRBV4-2 to TRBJ1-5, with TRBD1 identical over 7 bases. V lost 0 bases and J lost 2; bases outside the gene matches: 13. Germline CDR1 is LGHNA and CDR2 is YNFKEQ. CDR3 length: 19 residues. The CDR3 nucleotides read TGTGCCAGCAGCCAAGATTTACAGGGGTTCCTTGCAGGCAATCAGCCCCAGCATTTT. Its protein product is CASSQDLQGFLAGNQPQHF.

The chain is built from TRBV28 and TRBJ1-6; the D is unclear. CDR1 is MDHEN and CDR2 is SYDVKM in the germline V gene. The CDR3 sequence is 14 residues long. V shed 6 bases and J shed 6 bases, with 12 bases lying between them. This CDR3 reads CASRITGSNSPLHF. DNA for the CDR3: TGTGCCAGCAGAATCACCGGGAGTAATTCACCCCTCCACTTT.

The V call is TRBV4-1, the J call TRBJ2-2; the match to TRBD2 covers 9 bases. V shed 6 bases, J shed 3 bases, and the junction held 5 bases outside the gene matches. Germline V gives CDR1 MGHRA, CDR2 YSYEKL. This CDR3 has 15 amino acids. The CDR3 nucleotides read TGCGCCAGCAGTTTAGCGGGGGCCCACACCGGGGAGCTGTTTTTT. Amino acid sequence: CASSLAGAHTGELFF.

This clone was counted once. This chain links TRBV5-4 with TRBJ1-2; the match to TRBD1 covers 8 bases. This CDR3 region has 16 residues. Germline trimming cut 4 bases from V and 0 bases from J; bases unmatched to any gene: 8. Germline CDR1 SGHNT, CDR2 YYREEE (reference sequence). The CDR3 reads CASSPLGTGANYGYTF. CDR3 DNA sequence: TGTGCCAGCAGCCCGCTCGGGACAGGAGCTAACTATGGCTACACCTTC. Together with reference TRBV5-4 and TRBJ1-2, the CDR3 gives the full variable domain: ETGVTQSPTHLIKTRGQQVTLRCSSQSGHNTVSWYQQALGQGPQFIFQYYREEENGRGNFPPRFSGLQFPNYSSELNVNALELDDSALYLCASSPLGTGANYGYTFGSGTRLTVV.

This rearrangement joins TRBV29-1 to TRBJ2-1; D gene uncertain. The CDR3 contains 13 residues. The germline V and J ends were trimmed by 0 bases and 6 bases, with 9 bases remaining between them. Germline values: CDR1 SQVTM, CDR2 ANQGSEA. The DNA of the CDR3 is TGCAGCGTTGAAGAGGGCCTGAGCAATGAGCAGTTCTTC. Amino acid sequence: CSVEEGLSNEQFF.

The V call is TRBV15, the J call TRBJ1-4, with a tentative D call TRBD1 (6 bases). Trimming stripped 1 base from V and 17 bases from J, with 20 bases between. CDR1 and CDR2 from the germline V gene are LNHNV and YYDKDF (reference sequence). There are 14 residues in the CDR3. The CDR3 reads CATSRGGTLDRTFF. CDR3 nucleotides: TGTGCCACCAGCAGAGGGGGGACACTGGACAGAACTTTTTTT.

V usage is TRBV28 and J usage is TRBJ1-4, with TRBD1 as a possible D gene (6 bases). The germline CDR1 and CDR2 sequences are MDHEN and SYDVKM. Trimming cost V 2 bases and J 8 bases, with 12 bases left between them. The CDR3 sequence is 14 residues long. In DNA, the CDR3 is TGTGCCAGCAGTTTAGGGGGGGCTGGGGAAAAACTGTTTTTT. Translating gives CASSLGGAGEKLFF.

The V and J genes are TRBV2 and TRBJ2-7; 10 nucleotides agree with TRBD2. The CDR3 runs to 18 residues. With 4 bases clipped from V and 4 bases from J, the junction kept 16 bases outside the gene matches. Germline V gene lookup returns CDR1 SNHLY and CDR2 FYNNEI. In nucleotides, the CDR3 is TGTGCCAGCAGTGTGTCCCTAGCGGGGGCCACGTTCTCATACGAGCAGTACTTC. It encodes CASSVSLAGATFSYEQYF.

This clone was seen only once. V and J are TRBV5-1 and TRBJ1-3; tentatively, D is TRBD1 (5 bases). The CDR3 spans 16 residues. Trimming shortened V by 1 base and J by 0 bases, and 11 bases separated the two germline ends. Germline loops: CDR1 SGHRS, CDR2 YFSETQ. The CDR3 nucleotides are TGCGCCAGCAGCTTGCAAACAGGTGTCTCTGGAAACACCATATATTTT. Its protein product is CASSLQTGVSGNTIYF. The full variable domain, its missing parts supplied by reference TRBV5-1 and TRBJ1-3, is KAGVTQTPRYLIKTRGQQVTLSCSPISGHRSVSWYQQTPGQGLQFLFEYFSETQRNKGNFPGRFSGRQFSNSRSEMNVSTLELGDSALYLCASSLQTGVSGNTIYFGEGSWLTVV.

This CDR3 reads CASSLVRGHGYTF. Here the CDR3 DNA reads TGTGCCAGCAGCTTGGTCAGGGGCCATGGCTACACCTTC. The rearrangement links TRBV5-6 to TRBJ1-2; TRBD1 might be the D (6 bases). The CDR3 consists of 13 residues. Germline-derived CDR1 and CDR2 are SGHDT and YYEEEE. Trimming took off 0 bases at V and 6 bases at J, with 9 bases between the two ends. Full variable domain (missing parts from reference TRBV5-6 and TRBJ1-2): DAGVTQSPTHLIKTRGQQVTLRCSPKSGHDTVSWYQQALGQGPQFIFQYYEEEERQRGNFPDRFSGHQFPNYSSELNVNALLLGDSALYLCASSLVRGHGYTFGSGTRLTVV.

This clone was observed a single time. The V gene is TRBV11-2, the J gene TRBJ2-5; D might be TRBD1 (6 bases). V lost 6 bases and J lost 5, with 13 bases in between. CDR1 SGHAT and CDR2 FQNNGV come from the germline V gene. The CDR3 spans 13 residues. As DNA, the CDR3 is TGTGCCAGCAGGATACAGGGTTCTGAGACCCAGTACTTC. Its protein is CASRIQGSETQYF.

This clone was found once. The V and J genes are TRBV2 and TRBJ1-4; D might be TRBD1 (6 bases). The CDR3 has 12 residues. The V gene's germline CDR1 is SNHLY and CDR2 FYNNEI. Trimming removed 8 bases from V and 8 bases from J, with 12 bases in between. Here the CDR3 DNA reads TGTGCCAGCTACAGGGTCGAAGAAAAACTGTTTTTT. Residues: CASYRVEEKLFF.

V and J are TRBV29-1 and TRBJ1-1; D might be TRBD1 (5 bases). V was shortened by 4 bases and J by 10 bases, with 19 bases between the two germline ends. Germline CDR1 reads SQVTM; CDR2 reads ANQGSEA. The CDR3 covers 13 residues. The CDR3 sequence: CSVVREDKVLAFF. The CDR3 region has the DNA TGCAGCGTTGTTCGTGAGGACAAGGTGTTAGCTTTCTTT.

The chain recombines TRBV4-2 with TRBJ2-3, with D hard to call. V was pared by 4 bases and J by 0 bases, with 8 bases between. Germline CDR1 reads LGHNA; CDR2 reads YNFKEQ. The CDR3 spans 14 residues. The CDR3 loop is CASSPGSSTDTQYF. CDR3 nucleotide sequence: TGTGCCAGCAGCCCTGGCAGTAGCACAGATACGCAGTATTTT.

The sample holds one count of this clone. CDR3 in DNA: TGTGCCACCCGACCGGGACAGGGGGCGCGGGAGACCCAGTACTTC. It is translated as CATRPGQGARETQYF. The chain recombines TRBV3-1 (or the pseudogene TRBV3-2) with TRBJ2-5, with 12 bases matching TRBD1. Trimming removed 10 bases from V and 5 bases from J; junction bases left unmatched: 11. Germline values: CDR1 LGHDT, CDR2 YNNKEL (reference sequence). This CDR3 has 15 amino acids.

The chain links TRBV4-1 to TRBJ1-2, with 7 positions matching TRBD1. The CDR3 is 17 residues long. Looked up from germline, CDR1 is MGHRA and CDR2 is YSYEKL. Losses at the gene ends were 0 bases for V and 5 bases for J; bases not matched to a gene: 12. The CDR3 sequence is CASSQDLLEGADYGYTF. DNA of the CDR3: TGCGCCAGCAGCCAAGACCTCCTCGAGGGGGCGGATTATGGCTACACCTTC.

The chain uses TRBV5-4 and TRBJ1-2, with 7 bases identical to TRBD1. Losses at the gene ends were 4 bases for V and 4 bases for J; bases not matched to a gene: 10. Germline V gene lookup returns CDR1 SGHNT and CDR2 YYREEE (reference sequence). The CDR3 is 15 residues long. The CDR3 protein is CASSQKTGDIYGYTF. CDR3 DNA sequence: TGTGCCAGCAGCCAGAAAACAGGGGATATCTATGGCTACACCTTC.

This chain connects TRBV28 to TRBJ2-5; 7 bases line up with TRBD2. The germline V gene has CDR1 MDHEN and CDR2 SYDVKM. The CDR3 totals 17 residues. Trimming at V came to 1 base and at J to 3 bases, leaving 11 bases not matched to a gene. The CDR3 bases are TGTGCCAGCAGTTTATCCCCAAAGCGGGGAAAGAAAGAGACCCAGTACTTC. It translates to CASSLSPKRGKKETQYF.

This clone was detected only once. The V gene is TRBV29-1, the J gene TRBJ1-5, with D hard to call. The CDR3 runs 14 residues. Germline CDR1 and CDR2: SQVTM and ANQGSEA. The V gene lost 4 bases and the J gene lost 4 bases, with 14 bases spanning the gap. CDR3 coding DNA: TGCAGCGTTGCCGGGGTCGGCCTAAATCAGCCCCAGCATTTT. It is translated as CSVAGVGLNQPQHF.

The chain carries TRBV6-2 or TRBV6-3 and TRBJ1-4; D call uncertain. Per the germline V gene, CDR1 is MNHEY and CDR2 is SVGEGT. Trimming shortened V by 2 bases and J by 5 bases, and 12 bases separated the two germline ends. The CDR3 has 15 amino acids. The DNA for the CDR3 is TGTGCCAGCAGTTACCTTCTTCGGGTCAATGAAAAACTGTTTTTT. Its protein product is CASSYLLRVNEKLFF.

V usage is TRBV9 and J usage is TRBJ1-2; 7 nucleotides align to TRBD1. V lost 4 bases to trimming and J lost 10 bases; unmatched junction nucleotides: 7. CDR1 and CDR2 from the germline V gene are SGDLS and YYNGEE. This CDR3 spans 12 amino acids. CDR3 nucleotides: TGTGCCAGCAGCATTCTACAGGGGCCCTACACCTTC. Translation: CASSILQGPYTF.

This clone has only one observation. J is TRBJ2-7 and V is TRBV21-1; the D segment call TRBD1 is taken from the table without a DNA check. TRBV21-1 is marked as a pseudogene. This CDR3 has 19 residues. CDR3 bases: TGTGCCAGCAGCAAAACGGGAGCTTCTCGGGACAGAGGTTCGTACGAGCAGTACTTC. Protein product: CASSKTGASRDRGSYEQYF.

The rearrangement uses TRBV15 and TRBJ2-5; 13 bases are a match to TRBD2. This CDR3 is built from 16 residues. Germline loops: CDR1 LNHNV, CDR2 YYDKDF (reference sequence). Trimming took 3 bases from V and 2 from J; bases not matched to a gene: 3. The CDR3 loop is CATSSSGLAGQETQYF. In nucleotides, the CDR3 is TGTGCCACCAGCAGTTCGGGACTAGCGGGGCAAGAGACCCAGTACTTC.

The rearrangement joins TRBV7-9 to TRBJ1-5, with D uncertain. The CDR3 spans 16 residues. V lost 3 bases, J lost 6 bases, and 18 bases lay in between. CDR1 SEHNR and CDR2 FQNEAQ come from the germline V gene (reference sequence). The CDR3 nucleotides read TGTGCCAGCAGCTTCTCCTCGGGGAATCATGGTCAGCCCCAGCATTTT. Protein: CASSFSSGNHGQPQHF.

This clone showed up just once. The chain links TRBV6-5 to TRBJ1-5; the D gene is possibly TRBD1 (6 bases). The CDR3 sequence is 14 residues long. V was shortened by 5 bases and J by 4 bases, with 12 bases between the two germline ends. Germline CDR1 is MNHEY and CDR2 is SVGAGI. The CDR3 nucleotides read TGTGCCAGCAGTCCAGGGGCTGGGAATCAGCCCCAGCATTTT. As protein: CASSPGAGNQPQHF.

The V call is TRBV6-4, the J call TRBJ2-1, with D maybe TRBD2 (6 bases). The germline gives CDR1 MRHNA, CDR2 SNTAGT. The CDR3 contains 15 residues. The germline V and J ends were trimmed by 4 bases and 7 bases, with 17 bases remaining between them. The CDR3 is CASSVAGFTLNEQFF. The CDR3 region has the DNA TGTGCCAGCAGTGTGGCGGGGTTCACCTTAAATGAGCAGTTCTTC.